One and the same sample provided the 24 T cell receptor beta chains below, sequenced in a study of blood T cell repertoires in COVID-19 (dated by TCRdb to 2019 to 2021). Libraries were prepared through the immunoSEQ multiplex PCR assay. As stored in TCRdb, this immuneACCESS dataset retains in-frame rearrangements with V and J assigned. A fraction of the clones does not appear; measured against another copy, unresolved V genes explain less than half of the discrepancy, and the remainder lacks a known reason. Within this sample are 300,000 to 400,000 clones, with 88% of them counted one time only. Of the sample, 0.97% falls within the top ten clones. The sample was PBMCs or T cells enriched from blood (not recorded which). The receptors come from a woman under 40 with acute COVID-19.

The rearrangement uses TRBV5-1 and TRBJ1-1; tentative D call: TRBD1 (5 bases). CDR3 length: 12 residues. Trimming pared 0 bases from V and 5 bases from J, leaving 5 bases between. Germline V gives CDR1 SGHRS, CDR2 YFSETQ. Here the CDR3 reads CASSLGQTEAFF. Here the CDR3 DNA reads TGCGCCAGCAGCTTGGGACAGACTGAAGCTTTCTTT.

The V call is TRBV29-1, the J call TRBJ2-7, with D possibly matching TRBD2 (6 bases). The germline CDR1 and CDR2 sequences are SQVTM and ANQGSEA. V was shortened by 3 bases and J by 9 bases, with 15 bases between the two germline ends. The CDR3 is 12 residues long. This CDR3 reads CSVESGGMAQYF. As DNA, the CDR3 is TGCAGCGTTGAGTCAGGAGGGATGGCGCAGTACTTC.

This chain connects TRBV19 to TRBJ1-1; TRBD1 aligns across 7 bases. The CDR3 runs to 15 residues. The trim removed 5 bases at V and 1 base at J, leaving 7 bases unmatched. Germline values: CDR1 LNHDA, CDR2 SQIVND (reference sequence). This CDR3 reads CASSPRDRQNTEAFF. The CDR3 nucleotides read TGTGCCAGTAGTCCACGGGACAGACAGAACACTGAAGCTTTCTTT. The whole variable domain, remainder taken from reference TRBV19 and TRBJ1-1, is DGGITQSPKYLFRKEGQNVTLSCEQNLNHDAMYWYRQDPGQGLRLIYYSQIVNDFQKGDIAEGYSVSREKKESFPLTVTSAQKNPTAFYLCASSPRDRQNTEAFFGQGTRLTVV.

This clone is a singleton in its sample. The genes are TRBV29-1 and TRBJ1-2; D perhaps matches TRBD1 (6 bases). The CDR3 has 13 residues. CDR1 SQVTM and CDR2 ANQGSEA come from the germline V gene. V shed 7 bases and J shed 2 bases, with 14 bases lying between them. The CDR3 DNA is TGCAGCGCAAGGCAGGGGAAGAACTATGGCTACACCTTC. Amino acids: CSARQGKNYGYTF.

The chain employs TRBV4-1 and TRBJ2-7; TRBD1 aligns across 8 bases. The length of the CDR3 is 16 residues. The germline gives CDR1 MGHRA, CDR2 YSYEKL. The junction had 10 bases not matched to a gene; V was cut back by 4 bases and J by 2 bases. The CDR3 spells CASSPTGAGIPYEQYF. DNA for the CDR3: TGCGCCAGCAGCCCGACAGGGGCGGGGATCCCCTACGAGCAGTACTTC.

V gene TRBV20-1 combines with J gene TRBJ1-5; D is undetermined. The CDR3 runs 11 residues. V lost 3 bases to trimming and J lost 5 bases, with 5 bases between them. The germline V gene has CDR1 DFQATT and CDR2 SNEGSKA (reference sequence). For the CDR3, the DNA is TGCAGTGCTAGTGGAGATCAGCCCCAGCATTTT. Translation: CSASGDQPQHF.

This chain joins TRBV7-2 and TRBJ1-6; the D gene is possibly TRBD1 (6 bases). This CDR3 spans 16 amino acids. V was trimmed by 4 bases and J by 4 bases, leaving 14 bases between them. Germline values: CDR1 SGHTA, CDR2 FQGNSA. This CDR3 is CASSSQDRPYNSPLHF. The CDR3 DNA follows: TGTGCCAGCAGCTCCCAGGACAGACCTTATAATTCACCCCTCCACTTT.

The chain carries TRBV2 and TRBJ1-6; D uncertain. V shed 2 bases and J shed 10 bases, with 18 bases lying between them. This CDR3 has 16 residues. Germline V gene lookup returns CDR1 SNHLY and CDR2 FYNNEI. As DNA, the CDR3 is TGTGCCAGCAGTGAACTCCCCTCCGGGAAAGGGTCACCCCTCCACTTT. This sequence encodes CASSELPSGKGSPLHF.

This chain links TRBV6-5 with TRBJ1-5; D gene unclear. The CDR3 spans 12 residues. Between the trimmed V and J ends, which lost 7 bases and 5 bases, there was a span of 9 bases. Germline V lookup: CDR1 MNHEY, CDR2 SVGAGI. The CDR3 protein is CASISGDQPQHF. The CDR3 DNA reads TGTGCCAGCATCTCCGGGGATCAGCCCCAGCATTTT.

The chain has TRBV24-1 and TRBJ1-2; D possibly corresponds to TRBD1 (5 bases). The germline V and J ends were trimmed by 4 bases and 8 bases, with 10 bases remaining between them. CDR3 length equals 12 residues. The germline gives CDR1 KGHDR, CDR2 SFDVKD. The CDR3 loop is CATSEPGYGYTF. CDR3 coding DNA: TGTGCCACCAGTGAACCAGGGTACGGCTACACCTTC.

The J gene is TRBJ1-6, the V gene TRBV19; possible D gene TRBD1, 6 bases. V lost 4 bases and J lost 6, with 10 bases in between. Germline loops: CDR1 LNHDA, CDR2 SQIVND (reference sequence). The CDR3 has 14 amino acids. This chain's CDR3 is CASSTGQTNSPLHF. The CDR3, as DNA: TGTGCCAGTAGTACAGGACAGACTAATTCACCCCTCCACTTT.

This rearrangement joins TRBV7-9 to TRBJ2-7; 9 positions match TRBD1. The length of the CDR3 is 12 residues. After removal of 10 bases from V and 6 bases from J, the junction contained 7 bases not matched to a gene. Germline loops: CDR1 SEHNR, CDR2 FQNEAQ (reference sequence). This chain's CDR3 is CATGSQGAEQYF. The DNA of the CDR3 is TGTGCCACAGGGTCACAGGGGGCCGAGCAGTACTTC.

This chain connects TRBV24-1 to TRBJ1-2; no clear D. The germline gives CDR1 KGHDR, CDR2 SFDVKD. Trimming removed 4 bases from V and 3 bases from J, with 8 bases in between. This CDR3 is built from 13 residues. In nucleotides, the CDR3 is TGTGCCACCAGTGAAAAAGCTCACTATGGCTACACCTTC. Translation: CATSEKAHYGYTF.

This CDR3 is CASSLRGRGNAGELFF. In DNA form, the CDR3 reads TGTGCCAGCAGCTTAAGGGGGAGGGGAAACGCCGGGGAGCTGTTTTTT. This chain links TRBV7-3 with TRBJ2-2, with TRBD2 matching 7 bases. Trimming at V came to 1 base and at J to 6 bases, leaving 8 bases not matched to a gene. The germline V gene encodes CDR1 SGHTA and CDR2 FQGTGA. The CDR3 loop spans 16 amino acids.

This clone was seen more than once but under ten times. The rearrangement uses TRBV19 and TRBJ2-5; TRBD2 matches 12 bases. The CDR3 spans 15 residues. Trimming removed 3 bases from V and 10 bases from J; junction bases left unmatched: 9. Per germline, CDR1 LNHDA and CDR2 SQIVND (reference sequence). CDR3 DNA sequence: TGTGCCAGTAGTATTTTTGCTAGCGGGGGGGCCGACCAGTACTTC. Translating gives CASSIFASGGADQYF.

This chain links TRBV27 with TRBJ2-1, with 8 bases lining up with TRBD1. Germline lookup yields CDR1 MNHEY and CDR2 SMNVEV (reference sequence). The CDR3 spans 14 residues. The V and J ends lost 3 bases and 7 bases, in that order; junction bases with no gene match: 5. The CDR3 nucleotides read TGTGCCAGCAGTTTCCTCAGACAGGGGAATGAGCAGTTCTTC. Its protein is CASSFLRQGNEQFF.

This sequence joins TRBV2 and TRBJ1-4; D is ambiguous. There are 15 residues in the CDR3. Germline V CDR1 and CDR2: SNHLY, FYNNEI. V lost 4 bases, J lost 2 bases, and 11 bases lay in between. In DNA form, the CDR3 reads TGTGCCAGCAGTGCGGGGAGCCGTACTAATGAAAAACTGTTTTTT. As protein: CASSAGSRTNEKLFF.

The CDR3 here is CASSFGGQNTEAFF. The CDR3 region has the DNA TGTGCCAGCAGCTTTGGGGGCCAGAACACTGAAGCTTTCTTT. The chain combines TRBV7-2 with TRBJ1-1; TRBD1 is a possible D gene (6 bases). Germline lookup yields CDR1 SGHTA and CDR2 FQGNSA. The CDR3 contains 14 residues. The ends were cut back, 3 bases at V and 1 base at J, with 9 bases in the middle.

The chain is built from TRBV29-1 and TRBJ1-4; 7 bases map to TRBD1. The germline V gene encodes CDR1 SQVTM and CDR2 ANQGSEA. V lost 5 bases to trimming and J lost 6 bases; unmatched junction nucleotides: 6. The length of the CDR3 is 13 residues. CDR3 nucleotides: TGCAGCGTTCGGACAGGTCAGGATGAAAAACTGTTTTTT. This translates into CSVRTGQDEKLFF.

The chain combines TRBV2 with TRBJ2-3; 7 nucleotides align to TRBD2. The ends lost 8 bases at V and 5 bases at J; junction bases unmatched: 10. Germline V lookup: CDR1 SNHLY, CDR2 FYNNEI. The CDR3 is 14 amino acids. In DNA form, the CDR3 reads TGTGCCAGCGCCTCCGGGAGCGGGGAAGATACGCAGTATTTT. This sequence encodes CASASGSGEDTQYF.

This chain connects TRBV2 to TRBJ2-5; D is possibly TRBD1 (6 bases). The germline V and J ends were trimmed by 4 bases and 6 bases, with 15 bases remaining between them. Germline assignment: CDR1 SNHLY and CDR2 FYNNEI. This CDR3 region has 14 residues. The CDR3 sequence is CASSVEDRGKTQYF. CDR3 sequence (DNA): TGTGCCAGCAGTGTGGAGGACAGAGGGAAGACCCAGTACTTC.

The chain uses TRBV7-8 and TRBJ2-7; maybe TRBD2 (6 bases). Germline values: CDR1 SGHVS, CDR2 FQNEAQ. The CDR3 spans 14 residues. Trimming removed 4 bases from V and 2 bases from J, with 12 bases in between. The CDR3 region is CASSYREPPYEQYF. The CDR3 region has the DNA TGTGCCAGCAGCTACCGGGAGCCCCCCTACGAGCAGTACTTC.

This chain uses TRBV7-4 with TRBJ1-1, with D maybe TRBD1 (5 bases). CDR1 and CDR2 (germline): SGHVT, SQSDAQ. The CDR3 spans 13 residues. Trimming cost V 2 bases and J 6 bases, with 10 bases left between them. Here the CDR3 DNA reads TGTGCCAGCAGCTTAACCGGGGGATCTGAAGCTTTCTTT. It is translated as CASSLTGGSEAFF.

Only one count was recorded for this clone. This chain links TRBV18 with TRBJ2-3; D is unresolved. Germline values: CDR1 KGHSH, CDR2 LQKENI. The V end lost 8 bases, the J end lost 0 bases, and 15 bases lay between the germline ends. CDR3 size: 15 residues. The CDR3 spells CASRSRKPSTDTQYF. CDR3 DNA sequence: TGTGCCAGCCGCTCACGAAAGCCTAGCACAGATACGCAGTATTTT.